This T cell receptor beta chain was recovered during a study of graft-versus-host responses after intestinal transplantation. Study in general: The transplants performed in recipients were multivisceral, liver-intestinal, or isolated intestinal. Study-wide points: The marrow of recipients harbored GvH clones, and ileum or blood showed some of them first.

TCRdb keeps only in-frame clones here, not all; method: immunoSEQ multiplex PCR. The sample consists of 20,000 or so clones, 90% of them appearing once. As for this clone: Its antigen is not identified.

Germline assignment: CDR1 LNHDA and CDR2 SQIVND (reference sequence). Trimming shortened V by 4 bases and J by 5 bases, and 11 bases separated the two germline ends. CDR3 length: 13 residues. Sequenced material: PBMCs, taken around 350 days after transplant. The rearrangement uses TRBV19 and TRBJ1-1; no firm D call. The sequence was collected from a human patient who received an intestinal transplant, so some T cells may come from the graft donor. The CDR3 spells CASSTGLGTEAFF. As DNA, the CDR3 is TGTGCCAGTAGTACTGGACTCGGGACTGAAGCTTTCTTT. Using reference TRBV19 and TRBJ1-1 for the parts outside the CDR3, the full variable domain is DGGITQSPKYLFRKEGQNVTLSCEQNLNHDAMYWYRQDPGQGLRLIYYSQIVNDFQKGDIAEGYSVSREKKESFPLTVTSAQKNPTAFYLCASSTGLGTEAFFGQGTRLTVV.